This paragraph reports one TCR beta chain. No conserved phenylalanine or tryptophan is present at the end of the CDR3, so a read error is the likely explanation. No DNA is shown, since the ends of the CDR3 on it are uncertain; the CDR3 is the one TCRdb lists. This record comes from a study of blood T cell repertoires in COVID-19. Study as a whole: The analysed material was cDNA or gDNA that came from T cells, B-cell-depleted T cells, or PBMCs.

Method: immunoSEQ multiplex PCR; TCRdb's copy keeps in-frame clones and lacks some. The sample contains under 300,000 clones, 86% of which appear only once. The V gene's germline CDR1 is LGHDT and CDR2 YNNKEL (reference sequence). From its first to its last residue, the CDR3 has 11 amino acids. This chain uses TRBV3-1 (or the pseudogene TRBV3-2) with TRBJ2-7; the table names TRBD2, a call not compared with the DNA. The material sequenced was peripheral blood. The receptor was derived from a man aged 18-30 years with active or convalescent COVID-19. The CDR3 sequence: CASSLTGTPSA.